This entry lists 7 T cell receptor beta chains sequenced from one sample in a study of shared T cell receptors in the human thymus. Produced via immunoSEQ multiplex PCR; TCRdb's table is partial and in-frame only. The sample consists of hundreds of thousands of clones, about four fifths of them appearing once. These data are also associated with another study on human thymus T cells.

The material sequenced was thymocytes. These receptors were collected from a boy younger than two with a congenital heart defect.

This rearrangement joins TRBV6-6 to TRBJ2-5; no reliable D call. The germline V and J ends were trimmed by 2 bases and 5 bases, with 18 bases remaining between them. The CDR3 has 16 residues. CDR1 is MNHNY and CDR2 is SVGAGI in the germline V gene (reference sequence). The chain's CDR3 is CASSYGPAFTRETQYF. The DNA for the CDR3 is TGTGCCAGCAGTTACGGGCCGGCGTTTACACGGGAGACCCAGTACTTC.

The chain combines TRBV14 with TRBJ1-2, with D unclear. Germline-derived CDR1 and CDR2 are SGHDN and FVKESK. This CDR3 is 15 amino acids long. V gave up 4 bases and J gave up 4 bases, with 16 bases separating them. CDR3 DNA sequence: TGTGCCAGCAGCCCCTCGCGATCCCGGGGCTATGGCTACACCTTC. This codes for CASSPSRSRGYGYTF. Full variable domain (rest looked up from reference TRBV14 and TRBJ1-2): EAGVTQFPSHSVIEKGQTVTLRCDPISGHDNLYWYRRVMGKEIKFLLHFVKESKQDESGMPNNRFLAERTGGTYSTLKVQPAELEDSGVYFCASSPSRSRGYGYTFGSGTRLTVV.

This chain uses TRBV19 with TRBJ2-1; no clear D gene. The CDR3 has 14 amino acids. CDR1 and CDR2 from the germline V gene are LNHDA and SQIVND (reference sequence). Between the trimmed V and J ends, which lost 3 bases and 0 bases, there was a span of 6 bases. The CDR3 here is CASSMELSYNEQFF. The CDR3 region has the DNA TGTGCCAGTAGTATGGAGCTCTCCTACAATGAGCAGTTCTTC.

This chain joins TRBV5-1 and TRBJ2-1; 10 positions match TRBD2. Germline V lookup: CDR1 SGHRS, CDR2 YFSETQ. With 0 bases clipped from V and 0 bases from J, the junction kept 3 bases outside the gene matches. CDR3 length: 17 residues. CDR3 in DNA: TGCGCCAGCAGCTTGGGGGCTAGCGGGAGCTCCTACAATGAGCAGTTCTTC. Its protein product is CASSLGASGSSYNEQFF.

The CDR3 DNA is TGTGCCAGCAGCGCGGACAGGGTTACTGGCGAGCAGTACTTC. Encoded protein: CASSADRVTGEQYF. The V call is TRBV9, the J call TRBJ2-7, with 8 bases identical to TRBD1. V dropped 3 bases and J dropped 6; count of bases not matched to a gene: 8. CDR3 size: 14 residues. CDR1 SGDLS and CDR2 YYNGEE come from the germline V gene.

This clone was found once. This chain uses TRBV28 with TRBJ1-1; no clear D. Trimming left V 7 bases short and J 0 bases short, with 12 bases between. The CDR3 length is 14 residues. Germline V CDR1 and CDR2: MDHEN, SYDVKM. The CDR3 is CASNTRSLNTEAFF. DNA of the CDR3: TGTGCCAGCAACACGAGGTCATTGAACACTGAAGCTTTCTTT.

The V call is TRBV5-1, the J call TRBJ2-7; 10 positions agree with TRBD2. This CDR3 has 14 amino acids. V was clipped by 10 bases and J by 4 bases; unmatched bases: 11. The germline gives CDR1 SGHRS, CDR2 YFSETQ. This CDR3 reads CASNGASGSYEQYF. In DNA form, the CDR3 reads TGCGCCTCGAACGGGGCTAGCGGGAGTTACGAGCAGTACTTC.